This is a list of T cell receptor beta chains from one sample in a study of blood T cells in healthy people across ages. TCRdb re-called the 5' RACE reads with MiXCR, one entry per CDR3 protein. The profile shows 1.5 million to 2 million distinct CDR3 sequences, 34% of them singletons. The sequencing input was blood. The source of these receptors is a woman in her 30s in good health. Both conserved end residues are part of each CDR3. The D gene is left open where the match is weak. Rows give clone size only sometimes, using once, few, many, or a class for an expanded clone.

TRBJ2-1,TRBV6-1,.,few,TGTGCCAGCAGTGACTCCCCACTTAGCGGAGAGCAGTTCTTC,CASSDSPLSGEQFF
TRBJ1-1,TRBV20-1,.,.,TGCAGTGCCCTGAGACGGGGTGGTGGGAGCCCTGAAGCTTTCTTT,CSALRRGGGSPEAFF
TRBJ1-1,TRBV3-1,.,.,TGTGCCAGCAGGGACACAGGGAGCTGGACTGAAGCTTTCTTT,CASRDTGSWTEAFF
TRBJ2-3,TRBV7-9,.,few,TGTGCCAGCAGCTTCCCCCAAACAGATACGCAGTATTTT,CASSFPQTDTQYF
TRBJ2-3,TRBV12-3/TRBV12-4,TRBD2,.,TGTGCCAGCAGTTTACGGCGGGGGGAACGTTCTAGCACAGATGCGCAGTATTTT,CASSLRRGERSSTDAQYF
TRBJ2-2,TRBV6-4,TRBD2,.,TGTGCCAGCAGTTCGACTAGCGGCGGTACCGGGGAGCTGTTTTTT,CASSSTSGGTGELFF
TRBJ2-5,TRBV20-1,.,few,TGCAGTGCTAGAGATCTAGCGTCGACCCTGGGGATGGAGACCCAGTACTTC,CSARDLASTLGMETQYF
TRBJ2-2,TRBV28,.,.,TGTGCCAGCAGATTCAACAGGGGAGGCGGGGAGCTGTTTTTT,CASRFNRGGGELFF
TRBJ1-2,TRBV5-4,TRBD1,.,TGTGCCAGCAGCTTGGGAGGAGAGACAGGGCGGTATGGCTACACCTTC,CASSLGGETGRYGYTF
TRBJ2-5,TRBV4-1,TRBD1,.,TGCGCCAACAGCCAAGATCGGACAGGAACCCAAGAGACCCAGTACTTC,CANSQDRTGTQETQYF
TRBJ2-3,TRBV5-1,.,few,TGCGCCAGCAGCTTACTAGCCTCCCCCACAGATACGCAGTATTTT,CASSLLASPTDTQYF
TRBJ2-7,TRBV30,.,.,TGTGCCTGGAGGAGGGCAGGTCTTTACGAGCAGTACTTC,CAWRRAGLYEQYF
TRBJ2-7,TRBV29-1,TRBD2,.,TGCAGCGCCGCGTGGACTAGCGGGTACTCCTACGAGCAGTACTTC,CSAAWTSGYSYEQYF
TRBJ1-5,TRBV27,.,.,TGTGCCAGCAGTTTATCGGCGGGGGAATTCAATCAGCCCCAGCATTTT,CASSLSAGEFNQPQHF
TRBJ2-3,TRBV3-1,.,.,TGTGCCAGCAAACTAGCAGATACGCAGTATTTT,CASKLADTQYF
TRBJ2-1,TRBV7-8,TRBD2,few,TGTGCCAGCAGCGTTCTTTCCGGGACTAGCGGGACTTTTATCTACAATGAGCAGTTCTTC,CASSVLSGTSGTFIYNEQFF
TRBJ2-5,TRBV28,.,many,TGTGCCAGCAGCTCGGACAGCCAAGAGACCCAGTACTTC,CASSSDSQETQYF
TRBJ2-7,TRBV6-1,.,.,TGTGCCAGCAGTGATTCAGAGACGGACTCCTACGAGCAGTACTTC,CASSDSETDSYEQYF
TRBJ2-7,TRBV6-2/TRBV6-3,.,.,TGTGCCCGCAGTGACCTCCCCGGCGAGCAGTACTTC,CARSDLPGEQYF
TRBJ2-5,TRBV9,.,.,TGTGCCAGCAGCGTGCGTGGAAGAATAGAGACCCAGTACTTC,CASSVRGRIETQYF
TRBJ2-3,TRBV5-1,.,few,TGCGCCAGCAGCCCAAGGGGGGGCGAAGGGTCAGATACGCAGTATTTT,CASSPRGGEGSDTQYF
TRBJ2-5,TRBV6-1,.,.,TGTGCCAGCAGTGAAGTATGGAGACTAGGGGGAGAGACCCAGTACTTC,CASSEVWRLGGETQYF
TRBJ2-1,TRBV29-1,TRBD2,.,TGCAGCGCCCAAGCCCCAGCGGGAATGGGCAATGAGCAGTTCTTC,CSAQAPAGMGNEQFF
TRBJ2-2,TRBV12-3/TRBV12-4,TRBD1,.,TGTGCCAGCAAACCACAGGGGGCAAGCACCGGGGAGCTGTTTTTT,CASKPQGASTGELFF
TRBJ2-5,TRBV7-7,.,.,TGTGCCAGCAGCTTTCAGCCAGGCGGGGAGGCCCAGTACTTC,CASSFQPGGEAQYF
TRBJ1-5,TRBV6-6,TRBD1,.,TGTGCCAGCGGGACAGATACATATCAGCCCCAGCATTTT,CASGTDTYQPQHF
TRBJ2-7,TRBV29-1,TRBD2,few,TGCAGCGCAACAGCTAGCGGGGGGTTTTTGGACGAGCAGTACTTC,CSATASGGFLDEQYF
TRBJ2-3,TRBV3-1,.,.,TGTGCCAGCACCCCATCTGGACTAGATACGCAGTATTTT,CASTPSGLDTQYF
TRBJ2-6,TRBV30,.,few,TGTGCCTGGAGGATCTACGGGGTGGCTGGGGCCAACGTCCTGACTTTC,CAWRIYGVAGANVLTF
TRBJ2-7,TRBV3-1,TRBD2,.,TGTGCCAGCAGCCCGGGACTAGCGGGCCGGTACTTC,CASSPGLAGRYF
TRBJ2-1,TRBV7-3,TRBD2,.,TGTGCCAGCAGCCTGGGGGCTAGCGGGCTCAAGCCCTACAATGAGCAGTTCTTC,CASSLGASGLKPYNEQFF
TRBJ1-1,TRBV29-1,.,few,TGCAGCGTTGGCCCGAGTAGCACTGAAGCTTTCTTT,CSVGPSSTEAFF
TRBJ1-6,TRBV5-8,TRBD1,.,TGTGCCAGCAGAGTGGGACAGGGCGTATCACCCCCCCACTTT,CASRVGQGVSPPHF
TRBJ1-1,TRBV25-1,.,.,TGTGCCAGCGAACCCCGCGGGTACTCCTACACTGAAGCTTTCTTT,CASEPRGYSYTEAFF
TRBJ2-2,TRBV18,.,.,TGTGCCAGCTCAGCAGACCTGACCGGGGAGCTGTTTTTT,CASSADLTGELFF
TRBJ1-2,TRBV20-1,.,.,TGCAGTGCTAGAGATGCCAGATCCTCCTATGGCTACACCTTC,CSARDARSSYGYTF
TRBJ2-2,TRBV5-6,TRBD2,.,TGTGCCAGCAGCCCTGGACTAGCGGTGAACACCGGGGAGCTGTTTTTT,CASSPGLAVNTGELFF
TRBJ2-7,TRBV12-3/TRBV12-4,.,few,TGTGCCAGCACTCACCGCCCGGACAGATACGAGCAGTACTTC,CASTHRPDRYEQYF
TRBJ2-1,TRBV20-1,.,few,TGCAGTGCTCTGGGCCCCGGGAAGTATGAGCAGTTCTTC,CSALGPGKYEQFF
TRBJ1-2,TRBV11-3,.,.,TGTGCCAGCAGCTTAGATCCGGGACAACACTATGGCTACACCTTC,CASSLDPGQHYGYTF
TRBJ2-5,TRBV6-2/TRBV6-3,.,many,TGTGCCAGCAGTTCGAGCTGGGGTCAACAAGAGACCCAGTACTTC,CASSSSWGQQETQYF
TRBJ1-5,TRBV6-1,.,once,TGTGCCAGCAGTGATCCTAGGGGGGGAGTTTGGCAGAGCAATCAGCCCCAGCATTTT,CASSDPRGGVWQSNQPQHF
TRBJ2-1,TRBV4-1,TRBD2,.,TGCGCCAGCAGCCAAGTGGGCGGGAGTACCTACAATGAGCAGTTCTTC,CASSQVGGSTYNEQFF
TRBJ1-2,TRBV20-1,.,few,TGCAGTGCTAGAGAAGCTCTCTATGGCTACACCTTC,CSAREALYGYTF
TRBJ2-1,TRBV9,TRBD2,.,TGTGCCAGCAGCGTAGAGGTTAGCGGGGGAGACTTCTACAATGAGCAGTTCTTC,CASSVEVSGGDFYNEQFF
TRBJ2-1,TRBV27,.,.,TGTGCCAGCAAAATGGGACTTGATTGGGACAATGAGCAGTTCTTC,CASKMGLDWDNEQFF
TRBJ2-1,TRBV7-8,.,.,TGTGCCAGCAGCCCCCACACTAGTTTTGAGCAGTTCTTC,CASSPHTSFEQFF
TRBJ2-7,TRBV27,TRBD1,few,TGTGCCAGCAGTTTTTACAGGGGAAACGAGCAGTACTTC,CASSFYRGNEQYF
TRBJ2-5,TRBV27,.,few,TGTGCCAGCAGAGCCAACTCGAGGGAGCAGTACTTC,CASRANSREQYF
TRBJ2-4,TRBV29-1,.,many,TGCAGCGCGTTCCACGGAGGGTTCGGGGCCAAAAACATTCAGTACTTC,CSAFHGGFGAKNIQYF
TRBJ1-1,TRBV27,.,few,TGTGCCAGCAGTGACCCCGGACACTTCGCTGAAGCTTTCTTT,CASSDPGHFAEAFF
TRBJ2-2,TRBV3-1,TRBD2,.,TGTGCCAGCAGCCAAGACGGAAGCGGGACGCCATTCGGGGAGCTGTTTTTT,CASSQDGSGTPFGELFF
TRBJ1-1,TRBV6-1,.,.,TGTGCCAGCAGTGAAGGAAAGGGTGGATACACTGAAGCTTTCTTT,CASSEGKGGYTEAFF
TRBJ2-3,TRBV20-1,TRBD2,.,TGCAGTGGGTCTAGCGGGGGTGGCACAGATACGCAGTATTTT,CSGSSGGGTDTQYF